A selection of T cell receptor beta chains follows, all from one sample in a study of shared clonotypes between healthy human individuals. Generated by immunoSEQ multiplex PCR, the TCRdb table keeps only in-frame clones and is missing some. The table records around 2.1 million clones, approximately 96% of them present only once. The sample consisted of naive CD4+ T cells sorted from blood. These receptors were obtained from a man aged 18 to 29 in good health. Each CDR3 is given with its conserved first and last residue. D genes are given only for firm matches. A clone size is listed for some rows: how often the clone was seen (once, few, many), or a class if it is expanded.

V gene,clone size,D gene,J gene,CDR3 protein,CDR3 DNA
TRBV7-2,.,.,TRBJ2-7,CASSSGTETYEQYF,TGTGCCAGCAGCTCCGGGACGGAAACCTACGAGCAGTACTTC
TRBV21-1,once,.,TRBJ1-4,CASSPGPCNEKLFF,TGTGCCAGCAGCCCCGGGCCATGCAATGAAAAACTGTTTTTT
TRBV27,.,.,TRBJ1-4,CASSGGTNEKLFF,TGTGCCAGCAGTGGAGGAACTAATGAAAAACTGTTTTTT
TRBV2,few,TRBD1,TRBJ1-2,CASSEAGQSYGYTF,TGTGCCAGCAGTGAAGCGGGACAGTCCTATGGCTACACCTTC
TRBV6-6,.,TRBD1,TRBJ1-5,CASSYSTGVNQPQHF,TGTGCCAGCAGTTACTCGACAGGGGTTAATCAGCCCCAGCATTTT
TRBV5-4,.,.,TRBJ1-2,CASSSPGVAYGYTF,TGTGCCAGCAGCTCGCCCGGGGTCGCCTATGGCTACACCTTC
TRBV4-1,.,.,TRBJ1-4,CASSQATGTNEKLFF,TGCGCCAGCAGCCAAGCGACAGGAACTAATGAAAAACTGTTTTTT
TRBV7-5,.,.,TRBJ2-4,CARSDPLGNIQYF,TGTGCCAGAAGCGACCCCCTCGGGAACATTCAGTACTTC
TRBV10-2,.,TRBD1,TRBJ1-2,CASSEGQGRTFYGYTF,TGCGCCAGCAGCGAGGGACAGGGCCGAACCTTCTATGGCTACACCTTC
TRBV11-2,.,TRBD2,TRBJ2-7,CASSLIAGEREQYF,TGTGCCAGCAGCCTGATAGCGGGGGAGCGCGAGCAGTACTTC
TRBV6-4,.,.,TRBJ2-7,CASSDLLRDQRPYEQYF,TGTGCCAGCAGTGACTTGCTCCGGGACCAACGGCCTTACGAGCAGTACTTC
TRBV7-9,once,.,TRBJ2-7,CASSFRVSYEQYF,TGTGCCAGCAGCTTTCGGGTTTCCTACGAGCAGTACTTC
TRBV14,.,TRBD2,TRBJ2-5,CASSYTGLAMETQYF,TGTGCCAGCAGTTACACGGGACTAGCGATGGAGACCCAGTACTTC
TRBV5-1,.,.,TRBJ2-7,CASSLDGGAVFAYEQYF,TGCGCCAGCAGCTTGGACGGGGGTGCGGTTTTCGCCTACGAGCAGTACTTC
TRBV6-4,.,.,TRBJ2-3,CASSQDGTGTDTQYF,TGTGCCAGCAGTCAAGACGGAACAGGGACAGATACGCAGTATTTT
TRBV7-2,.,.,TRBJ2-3,CASSSRRGRTDTQYF,TGTGCCAGCAGCTCTAGAAGGGGTCGCACAGATACGCAGTATTTT
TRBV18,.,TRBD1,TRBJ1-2,CASSPPEQGVGYTF,TGTGCCAGCTCACCACCAGAACAGGGGGTTGGCTACACCTTC
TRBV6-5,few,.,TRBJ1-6,CASSYSGGGSPLHF,TGTGCCAGCAGTTACTCCGGGGGCGGTTCACCCCTCCACTTT
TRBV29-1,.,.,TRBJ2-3,CSVRRGSTDTQYF,TGCAGCGTTCGGCGGGGCAGCACAGATACGCAGTATTTT
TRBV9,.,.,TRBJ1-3,CASSVAREPGNTIYF,TGTGCCAGCAGCGTAGCCCGGGAGCCTGGAAACACCATATATTTT
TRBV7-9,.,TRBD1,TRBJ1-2,CASSTQTGPYGYTF,TGTGCCAGCAGCACCCAGACAGGGCCTTATGGCTACACCTTC
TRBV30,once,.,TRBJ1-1,CAWSVTNKNTEAFF,TGTGCCTGGAGTGTAACAAATAAAAACACTGAAGCTTTCTTT
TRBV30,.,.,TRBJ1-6,CACLLEKNSPLHF,TGTGCCTGCCTGCTGGAGAAGAATTCACCCCTCCACTTT
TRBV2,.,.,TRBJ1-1,CASKQGFGTEAFF,TGTGCCAGTAAACAGGGATTTGGAACTGAAGCTTTCTTT
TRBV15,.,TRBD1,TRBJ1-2,CATSRGLGQGYGYTF,TGTGCCACCAGCAGAGGGCTAGGACAGGGGTATGGCTACACCTTC
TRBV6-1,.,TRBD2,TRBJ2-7,CASSAPGGSGEQYF,TGTGCCAGCAGTGCTCCGGGGGGGTCGGGTGAGCAGTACTTC
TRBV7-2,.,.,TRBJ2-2,CASSWGPLTGELFF,TGTGCCAGCAGCTGGGGCCCCTTAACCGGGGAGCTGTTTTTT
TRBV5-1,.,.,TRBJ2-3,CASSKAGETDTQYF,TGCGCCAGCAGCAAGGCAGGGGAGACAGATACGCAGTATTTT
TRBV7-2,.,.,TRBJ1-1,CASSAFGTKKSNTEAFF,TGTGCCAGCAGCGCCTTCGGGACAAAAAAATCGAACACTGAAGCTTTCTTT
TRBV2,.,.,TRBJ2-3,CASSDPGDSTDTQYF,TGTGCCAGCAGTGATCCGGGGGATAGCACAGATACGCAGTATTTT
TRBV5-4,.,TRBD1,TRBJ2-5,CASSLPGQGNQETQYF,TGTGCCAGCAGCTTACCGGGACAGGGGAACCAAGAGACCCAGTACTTC
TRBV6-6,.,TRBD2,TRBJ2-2,CASSYMTSGTELFF,TGTGCCAGCAGTTACATGACTAGCGGTACGGAGCTGTTTTTT